This T cell receptor beta chain originates from a study of cytomegalovirus exposure and HLA in healthy donors. The CDR3 is 15 residues long. The junction had 1 base not matched to a gene; V was cut back by 3 bases and J by 0 bases. CDR1 and CDR2 (germline): SGHAT, FQNNGV. This clone has only one observation. Both 60 Vbeta primers and 13 Jbeta primers went into the PCR. The protocol was immunoSEQ multiplex PCR, while the TCRdb copy is restricted to in-frame clones and leaves out a portion. This table has around 64,000 clones, roughly 90% appearing once. The TCR originated in a woman aged 25 to 45 in good health and CMV-seronegative. Sequences were obtained from PBMCs. The rearrangement joins TRBV11-2 to TRBJ2-7; 11 nucleotides match TRBD2. The CDR3 is CASSFTSGGSYEQYF. Here the CDR3 DNA reads TGTGCCAGCAGCTTTACTAGCGGGGGCTCCTACGAGCAGTACTTC.